The sequence of this T cell receptor (beta chain) was determined in a study of cytomegalovirus exposure and HLA in healthy donors. TCRdb's table, derived via immunoSEQ multiplex PCR, lists solely in-frame clones and lacks some. The sample carries some 110,000 clones, 70% to 90% recorded once. Study findings and constraints: It was reportedly the case that the classifier diagnosed cytomegalovirus status with high specificity and sensitivity.

With regard to this clone: The antigen is not known.

Germline V lookup: CDR1 LNHDA, CDR2 SQIVND (reference sequence). The V and J ends lost 6 bases and 0 bases, in that order; junction bases with no gene match: 4. CDR3 length equals 15 residues. This TCR was recovered from a woman aged 18-30 years in good health and CMV-seropositive. The chain recombines TRBV19 with TRBJ2-1; 8 bases agree with TRBD1. The sample comprised PBMCs. The CDR3 is CASRRQGSSYNEQFF. The DNA for the CDR3 is TGTGCCAGTAGACGACAGGGGAGCTCCTACAATGAGCAGTTCTTC.